This TCR beta chain was captured in a study of OX40 agonist ivuxolimab in advanced cancers. The J segment lost 4 bases and the V segment lost 4 bases, leaving 11 bases of the junction unmatched. The CDR3 totals 16 residues. Germline V CDR1 and CDR2: SGDLS, YYNGEE. No patient had autoimmune disease or received systemic immunosuppression. Blood sampling took place at baseline, cycle 4 day 1, and cycle 7 day 1. Method: immunoSEQ multiplex PCR; TCRdb's copy keeps in-frame clones and lacks some. This sample has under 65,000 clones; approximately 90% occur once, and the top ten carry over 9%. This TCR came from an adult with an advanced solid tumor such as melanoma, head and neck, liver or kidney cancer. The sequences come from CD4+ or CD8+ T cells sorted from blood, collected in a trial of the OX40 agonist ivuxolimab. This chain joins TRBV9 and TRBJ2-5; 9 bases map to TRBD1. In DNA, the CDR3 is TGTGCCAGCAGCCCAGGGGGGACAGGGCCGGGAGAGACCCAGTACTTC. Amino acids: CASSPGGTGPGETQYF. The entire variable domain, with the rest obtained from reference TRBV9 and TRBJ2-5, is as follows: DSGVTQTPKHLITATGQRVTLRCSPRSGDLSVYWYQQSLDQGLQFLIQYYNGEERAKGNILERFSAQQFPDLHSELNLSSLELGDSALYFCASSPGGTGPGETQYFGPGTRLLVL.